Described below is a single TCR beta chain sequence and its context. The entry originates in a study of blood T cell repertoires in COVID-19. Study background: Some COVID-19 samples were acute and others convalescent; all came from the United States, Italy and Spain.

Germline V gene data show CDR1 as SGHKS and CDR2 as YYEKEE (reference sequence). V was clipped by 4 bases and J by 11 bases, with 15 bases between them. The CDR3 sequence is 12 residues long. Assay: immunoSEQ multiplex PCR; the TCRdb copy retains only in-frame clones and omits some. The table includes just over 650,000 clones, 70% to 90% detected once. The V gene is TRBV5-5, the J gene TRBJ1-1; D may be TRBD1 (5 bases). Material: peripheral blood. This clonotype was obtained from a woman between 18 and 29 years old with acute or convalescent COVID-19. CDR3 sequence (DNA): TGTGCCAGCAGCGGACAAGCCGGTGAGGCTTTCTTT. Translating it yields CASSGQAGEAFF.